This is a list of T cell receptor beta chains from one sample in a study of cytomegalovirus exposure and HLA in healthy donors. Sequenced by immunoSEQ multiplex PCR; TCRdb stores in-frame clones only, minus some. The table has roughly 130,000 clones, over 8% seen once. The sequencing input was PBMCs. These receptor sequences come from a man aged 35 to 55 in good health and CMV-seronegative. Both conserved end residues are part of each CDR3. A D gene is named only where the DNA matches it firmly. Clone sizes are given selectively: once, few, many, or a class where the clone is expanded.

TRBV27	TRBD1	TRBJ1-1	.	CASSLTGGVTEAFF	TGTGCCAGCAGTTTGACAGGGGGCGTCACTGAAGCTTTCTTT
TRBV7-9	TRBD2	TRBJ2-1	.	CASSSGPSGGADEQFF	TGTGCCAGCAGCTCGGGACCTAGCGGGGGGGCAGATGAGCAGTTCTTC
TRBV9	.	TRBJ1-4	.	CASSPSGGEKLFF	TGTGCCAGCAGCCCCTCCGGAGGTGAAAAACTGTTTTTT
TRBV4-2	.	TRBJ2-7	many	CASSQLLNRRTYEQYF	TGTGCCAGCAGCCAATTGCTTAACAGGCGAACCTACGAGCAGTACTTC
TRBV9	TRBD1	TRBJ1-2	.	CASSGQGYSYTF	TGTGCCAGCAGCGGACAGGGGTATAGCTACACCTTC
TRBV28	TRBD1	TRBJ1-1	.	CASNPPPDRVAEAFF	TGTGCCAGCAACCCCCCTCCGGACAGGGTCGCTGAAGCTTTCTTT
TRBV5-1	.	TRBJ1-1	.	CASSLGLVNTEAFF	TGCGCCAGCAGCTTGGGACTTGTGAACACTGAAGCTTTCTTT
TRBV5-8	.	TRBJ1-5	.	CASRRLDSNQPQHF	TGTGCCAGTCGACGCCTAGATAGCAATCAGCCCCAGCATTTT
TRBV7-6	TRBD1	TRBJ2-7	.	CASSPGDRAGEQYF	TGTGCCAGCAGCCCGGGGGACAGGGCCGGGGAGCAGTACTTC
TRBV19	.	TRBJ1-2	.	CASSPRQTGDGYTF	TGTGCCAGTAGTCCAAGACAGACGGGGGATGGCTACACCTTC
TRBV19	.	TRBJ1-3	few	CASSTNREGGNTIYF	TGTGCCAGTAGTACCAACAGGGAAGGCGGAAACACCATATATTTT
TRBV5-1	TRBD1	TRBJ1-6	.	CASGDREHNSPLHF	TGCGCCAGCGGGGACAGGGAGCATAATTCACCCCTCCACTTT
TRBV6-5	.	TRBJ1-2	many	CASSRSPSGGYTF	TGTGCCAGCAGCCGGAGTCCTTCGGGTGGCTACACCTTC
TRBV6-6	TRBD1	TRBJ2-7	.	CASSRQGALYEQYF	TGTGCCAGCAGCAGACAGGGGGCTCTGTACGAGCAGTACTTC
TRBV14	TRBD1	TRBJ1-6	.	CASSQDPQGYSPLHF	TGTGCCAGCAGCCAAGATCCACAGGGGTATTCACCCCTCCACTTT
TRBV5-1	.	TRBJ1-5	.	CASSLVAGSNQPQHF	TGCGCCAGCAGCTTGGTAGCGGGAAGCAATCAGCCCCAGCATTTT
TRBV30	.	TRBJ2-7	.	CAWSKAVTYEQYF	TGTGCCTGGAGTAAGGCGGTGACCTACGAGCAGTACTTC
TRBV19	TRBD1	TRBJ2-7	.	CASSPRQGEQYF	TGTGCCAGTAGTCCCCGACAGGGGGAGCAGTACTTC
TRBV28	TRBD2	TRBJ2-5	.	CASSPRLAEKTQYF	TGTGCCAGCAGTCCTAGACTAGCGGAGAAGACCCAGTACTTC
TRBV7-2	TRBD1	TRBJ1-2	.	CASSLGTGEAYGYTF	TGTGCCAGCAGCTTGGGGACAGGGGAGGCCTATGGCTACACCTTC
TRBV29-1	.	TRBJ1-1	few	CSVEHSGAAFF	TGCAGCGTTGAACATTCAGGGGCAGCTTTCTTT
TRBV4-2	.	TRBJ2-7	.	CASSQAEGAGGSYEQYF	TGTGCCAGCAGCCAAGCTGAGGGGGCGGGGGGTTCCTACGAGCAGTACTTC
TRBV2	.	TRBJ2-2	.	CASSDSPTGELFF	TGTGCCAGCAGTGACTCTCCCACCGGGGAGCTGTTTTTT
TRBV10-3	.	TRBJ2-1	few	CATGSYNEQFF	TGTGCCACGGGTAGCTACAATGAGCAGTTCTTC
TRBV9	TRBD2	TRBJ2-2	.	CASSVGERGPGSGELFF	TGTGCCAGCAGCGTAGGGGAGCGGGGGCCCGGGAGCGGGGAGCTGTTTTTT